The next 18 T cell receptor beta chains were all read from a single sample in a study of blood T cells in healthy people across ages. With a J-beta primer mix and a sample-barcoded 5' primer, a second PCR ran roughly 6 to 12 cycles. Using its own MiXCR run on the 5' RACE reads, TCRdb lists one record per CDR3 protein. The data contain approximately 1.5 million distinct CDR3 sequences, around 40% of them seen just once; the ten biggest clones take up under 5%. Sequencing used blood. The receptor source for this set is a woman aged 18 to 35 in good health.

The chain uses TRBV15 and TRBJ1-5; no definite D call. The V gene lost 2 bases and the J gene lost 6 bases, with 8 bases spanning the gap. In germline, CDR1 is LNHNV, CDR2 YYDKDF (reference sequence). The CDR3 is 13 amino acids. CDR3 sequence (DNA): TGTGCCACCAGCAGAATGGGTTCTCAGCCCCAGCATTTT. Protein: CATSRMGSQPQHF.

This clonotype has only a few counts. The chain joins TRBV12-3 or TRBV12-4 to TRBJ2-1; 12 bases are shared with TRBD2. CDR3 length: 16 amino acids. The V segment lost 5 bases and the J segment 5 bases; nucleotides outside the gene matches: 7. DNA of the CDR3: TGTGCCAGCAGTCCGCTGACTAGCGGGGGAGACAATGAGCAGTTCTTC. Its protein is CASSPLTSGGDNEQFF.

DNA for the CDR3: TGCGCCAGCAGCTTGCAGGGAAGCCGCCAAGAGACCCAGTACTTC. It translates to CASSLQGSRQETQYF. The chain combines TRBV5-1 with TRBJ2-5; perhaps TRBD1 as D (5 bases). The CDR3 length is 15 residues. The germline V and J ends were trimmed by 1 base and 1 base, with 11 bases remaining between them. The germline V gene encodes CDR1 SGHRS and CDR2 YFSETQ. Filled out from reference TRBV5-1 and TRBJ2-5, the complete variable domain reads KAGVTQTPRYLIKTRGQQVTLSCSPISGHRSVSWYQQTPGQGLQFLFEYFSETQRNKGNFPGRFSGRQFSNSRSEMNVSTLELGDSALYLCASSLQGSRQETQYFGPGTRLLVL.

CDR3 loop: CASRTTSAGGFLNEQFF. The CDR3 DNA sequence: TGTGCCAGCAGGACAACCTCAGCGGGTGGGTTTTTAAATGAGCAGTTCTTC. This rearrangement joins TRBV28 to TRBJ2-1, with D tentatively TRBD2 (6 bases). Trimming took 6 bases from V and 7 from J, leaving 25 bases between them. The CDR3 is 17 amino acids. Germline lookup yields CDR1 MDHEN and CDR2 SYDVKM.

This rearrangement joins TRBV27 to TRBJ1-2; D remains unclear. The V end lost 5 bases, the J end lost 0 bases, and 13 bases lay between the germline ends. The length of the CDR3 is 15 residues. Germline V gene lookup returns CDR1 MNHEY and CDR2 SMNVEV (reference sequence). This CDR3 reads CASSLLPGPNYGYTF. Here the CDR3 DNA reads TGTGCCAGCAGTCTCCTACCGGGCCCTAACTATGGCTACACCTTC.

This clonotype was detected only once. V is TRBV5-1 and J is TRBJ2-1, with 7 bases that match TRBD2. V gave up 4 bases and J gave up 0 bases; unmatched junction bases: 13. Germline CDR1 SGHRS, CDR2 YFSETQ. CDR3 length: 18 residues. CDR3 region: CASSPGGNRRSSYNEQFF. DNA of the CDR3: TGCGCCAGCAGCCCGGGAGGTAATCGGAGGAGCTCCTACAATGAGCAGTTCTTC.

The chain employs TRBV6-1 and TRBJ1-1; the D is unclear. Trimming cost V 6 bases and J 1 base, with 9 bases left between them. The CDR3 consists of 13 residues. Germline V CDR1 and CDR2: MNHNS, SASEGT. CDR3 in amino acids: CASREPGNTEAFF. The CDR3 DNA sequence: TGTGCCAGCAGGGAACCAGGGAACACTGAAGCTTTCTTT.

This clonotype came up a few times. This chain joins TRBV21-1 and TRBJ2-3. TRBV21-1 is a recognized pseudogene. The CDR3 totals 19 residues. The CDR3 here is CASSKWENRTISPTDTQYF. CDR3 in DNA: TGTGCCAGCAGCAAATGGGAAAACAGAACCATTTCCCCCACAGATACGCAGTATTTT.

This chain connects TRBV20-1 to TRBJ2-7; 7 bases map to TRBD1. The junction had 8 bases not matched to a gene; V was cut back by 4 bases and J by 2 bases. This CDR3 has 14 amino acids. Germline-derived CDR1 and CDR2 are DFQATT and SNEGSKA (reference sequence). The CDR3 DNA sequence: TGCAGTGCTAAGGGGGTGGGGACAGCCTACGAGCAGTACTTC. It yields the protein CSAKGVGTAYEQYF.

This clonotype was found a few times. V is TRBV27 and J is TRBJ2-7, with D perhaps matching TRBD1 (6 bases). The germline V gene has CDR1 MNHEY and CDR2 SMNVEV (reference sequence). There are 11 residues in the CDR3. V lost 6 bases and J lost 6, with 9 bases in between. Written as DNA, the CDR3 is TGTGCCAGCAGCACAGGGCGCGAGCAGTACTTC. Its translation: CASSTGREQYF.

The V and J genes are TRBV10-3 and TRBJ2-1; TRBD2 is a possible D gene (6 bases). Per germline, CDR1 ENHRY and CDR2 SYGVKD. CDR3 length: 18 amino acids. V gave up 0 bases and J gave up 6 bases, with 21 bases separating them. DNA of the CDR3: TGTGCCATCAGTGAGTCCGGCGGGGCGGTCCTCCGGGGCAATGAGCAGTTCTTC. It codes for CAISESGGAVLRGNEQFF.

The chain couples TRBV2 to TRBJ2-7; D perhaps matches TRBD1 (5 bases). Trimming stripped 4 bases from V and 0 bases from J, with 10 bases between. The V gene's germline CDR1 is SNHLY and CDR2 FYNNEI. This CDR3 is built from 14 residues. The CDR3 reads CASSARVASYEQYF. The CDR3 bases are TGTGCCAGCAGTGCCAGGGTCGCCTCCTACGAGCAGTACTTC.

This clonotype has just a few counts. The chain has TRBV12-5 and TRBJ2-3; no definite D call. Germline CDR1 reads LGHNT; CDR2 reads FRNRAP. V lost 4 bases and J 5 bases, leaving 4 bases between the germline ends. The CDR3 is 11 residues long. This chain's CDR3 is CASGSRDTQYF. The CDR3 coding sequence is TGTGCTAGTGGTTCCCGAGATACGCAGTATTTT.

This clonotype was seen a handful of times. The rearrangement links TRBV6-2 or TRBV6-3 to TRBJ1-5; 9 nucleotides align to TRBD1. The germline V gene has CDR1 MNHEY and CDR2 SVGEGT. After removal of 1 base from V and 7 bases from J, the junction contained 5 bases not matched to a gene. The CDR3 has 15 residues. CDR3 coding DNA: TGTGCCAGCAGTTACTTGGGACAGGGAAACCAGCCCCAGCATTTT. This codes for CASSYLGQGNQPQHF.

The chain joins TRBV4-3 to TRBJ2-1; the D gene could be TRBD1 or TRBD2 (5 bases each). Per the germline V gene, CDR1 is LGHNA and CDR2 is YSLEER. The CDR3 covers 14 residues. The germline V and J ends were trimmed by 3 bases and 9 bases, with 15 bases remaining between them. In nucleotides, the CDR3 is TGCGCCAGCAGCCATTCTACAGGACTTAGTGAGCAGTTCTTC. This gives the protein CASSHSTGLSEQFF.

This clonotype was counted only a few times. The V call is TRBV20-1, the J call TRBJ2-3; 9 nucleotides align to TRBD2. Germline V lookup: CDR1 DFQATT, CDR2 SNEGSKA (reference sequence). This CDR3 spans 15 amino acids. V lost 3 bases to trimming and J lost 4 bases; unmatched junction nucleotides: 8. Here the CDR3 DNA reads TGCAGTGCTAGGGGTAGCGGGGGCTTAGCAGATACGCAGTATTTT. It specifies CSARGSGGLADTQYF.

This clonotype was counted a few times. This chain links TRBV7-8 with TRBJ2-7; 7 nucleotides match TRBD1. Germline V gene data show CDR1 as SGHVS and CDR2 as FQNEAQ. This CDR3 has 13 amino acids. V lost 5 bases and J lost 4; bases outside the gene matches: 5. CDR3 loop: CASSLGQKYEQYF. The CDR3 DNA is TGTGCCAGCAGCCTGGGACAGAAATACGAGCAGTACTTC.

V and J are TRBV20-1 and TRBJ2-3; TRBD2 matches 11 bases. The CDR3 is 17 amino acids. After removal of 2 bases from V and 0 bases from J, the junction contained 7 bases not matched to a gene. Germline lookup yields CDR1 DFQATT and CDR2 SNEGSKA (reference sequence). CDR3 sequence reads: CSARRPSGGPSTDTQYF. The CDR3 bases are TGCAGTGCTAGAAGGCCTAGCGGGGGGCCCAGCACAGATACGCAGTATTTT.